This passage covers 28 T cell receptor beta chains from one sample sequenced in a study of blood T cell repertoires in COVID-19. Sequencing was performed with immunoSEQ multiplex PCR; in TCRdb, only in-frame clones are kept and a portion is missing. This table holds roughly 140,000 clones, 75% to 90% found once. The sample comprised peripheral blood. Receptors were obtained from a woman aged 65 to 85 with acute or convalescent COVID-19.

The gene calls are TRBV19 and TRBJ2-3; 10 bases are a match to TRBD2. Germline V gene data show CDR1 as LNHDA and CDR2 as SQIVND (reference sequence). Trimming took 6 bases from V and 10 from J; bases not matched to a gene: 10. This CDR3 contains 14 residues. The CDR3 protein is CASSSMERGGAQYF. The DNA of the CDR3 is TGTGCCAGTAGCAGCATGGAGCGGGGGGGCGCGCAGTATTTT.

In DNA form, the CDR3 reads TGTGCCAGCACCCAATCCGGACAGGGAATGATTCAGCCCCAGCATTTT. The encoded protein is CASTQSGQGMIQPQHF. The J gene is TRBJ1-5, the V gene TRBV28; TRBD1 matches at 8 bases. The junction had 14 bases not matched to a gene; V was cut back by 7 bases and J by 6 bases. This CDR3 has 16 amino acids. The germline gives CDR1 MDHEN, CDR2 SYDVKM.

V and J are TRBV6-1 and TRBJ1-1, with a possible D match to TRBD1 (5 bases). Looked up from germline, CDR1 is MNHNS and CDR2 is SASEGT. CDR3 length equals 14 residues. Trimming pared 0 bases from V and 3 bases from J, leaving 8 bases between. Here the CDR3 DNA reads TGTGCCAGCAGTGAAGCTGGGGGGGACACTGAAGCTTTCTTT. Translated, it gives CASSEAGGDTEAFF.

J is TRBJ2-3 and V is TRBV9, with 10 bases fitting TRBD2. This CDR3 contains 18 residues. Looked up from germline, CDR1 is SGDLS and CDR2 is YYNGEE. V gave up 2 bases and J gave up 2 bases; unmatched junction bases: 11. CDR3 sequence: CASSVGASGSLNTDTQYF. CDR3 DNA sequence: TGTGCCAGCAGCGTTGGGGCTAGCGGGAGCCTAAACACAGATACGCAGTATTTT.

V is TRBV14 and J is TRBJ1-2; 7 nucleotides agree with TRBD1. Per germline, CDR1 SGHDN and CDR2 FVKESK. Trimming took 4 bases from V and 4 from J; bases not matched to a gene: 15. CDR3 length: 17 residues. The CDR3: CASSPGAKGARGYGYTF. CDR3 DNA: TGTGCCAGCAGCCCAGGAGCTAAGGGGGCGCGAGGCTATGGCTACACCTTC.

The chain joins TRBV19 to TRBJ1-5; no clear D gene. Per germline, CDR1 LNHDA and CDR2 SQIVND (reference sequence). The CDR3 totals 15 residues. V was cut by 9 bases and J by 1 base, with 16 bases left in between. As DNA, the CDR3 is TGTGCCAGCCACAGAGGAGGAATGAGCAATCAGCCCCAGCATTTT. Translated, it gives CASHRGGMSNQPQHF. Looking up the rest from reference TRBV19 and TRBJ1-5 gives the full variable domain: DGGITQSPKYLFRKEGQNVTLSCEQNLNHDAMYWYRQDPGQGLRLIYYSQIVNDFQKGDIAEGYSVSREKKESFPLTVTSAQKNPTAFYLCASHRGGMSNQPQHFGDGTRLSIL.

The V call is TRBV5-1, the J call TRBJ2-7, with D perhaps matching TRBD2 (6 bases). V was shortened by 3 bases and J by 5 bases, with 15 bases between the two germline ends. Looked up from germline, CDR1 is SGHRS and CDR2 is YFSETQ. The CDR3 length is 14 residues. CDR3 DNA sequence: TGCGCCAGCAGCTCCCTGGAGGGGCACAACGAGCAGTACTTC. Translated: CASSSLEGHNEQYF.

The V gene is TRBV4-3, the J gene TRBJ2-1, with 7 bases aligning to TRBD2. The germline gives CDR1 LGHNA, CDR2 YSLEER. Trimming at V came to 0 bases and at J to 3 bases, leaving 11 bases not matched to a gene. The length of the CDR3 is 18 residues. The CDR3 sequence is CASSQDDGTTKGYNEQFF. CDR3 DNA: TGCGCCAGCAGCCAAGATGACGGGACTACCAAAGGCTACAATGAGCAGTTCTTC.

The chain recombines TRBV4-1 with TRBJ2-7, with 10 bases lining up with TRBD2. Germline CDR1 and CDR2: MGHRA and YSYEKL. V shed 3 bases and J 0 bases; nucleotides not matched to a gene: 14. The CDR3 contains 19 residues. CDR3 nucleotides: TGCGCCAGCAGCCACGATCATATCCCTAGCGGGGGCTTCTCCTACGAGCAGTACGTC. As protein: CASSHDHIPSGGFSYEQYV.

This chain uses TRBV29-1 with TRBJ2-5, with 8 bases matching TRBD1. From germline, CDR1 is SQVTM and CDR2 ANQGSEA. V shed 4 bases and J 1 base; nucleotides not matched to a gene: 2. The CDR3 is made up of 13 amino acids. In nucleotides, the CDR3 is TGCAGCGTTGGGGGACAGGCCCAAGAGACCCAGTACTTC. Protein sequence: CSVGGQAQETQYF.

V gene TRBV24-1 combines with J gene TRBJ2-2; maybe TRBD1 (6 bases). Trimming shortened V by 9 bases and J by 6 bases, and 16 bases separated the two germline ends. Germline V gene data show CDR1 as KGHDR and CDR2 as SFDVKD. The CDR3 consists of 14 residues. The DNA of the CDR3 is TGTGCCACCCGGGGACAAGGGTTTTCCGGGGAGCTGTTTTTT. As protein: CATRGQGFSGELFF.

J is TRBJ1-1 and V is TRBV27, with D perhaps matching TRBD1 (5 bases). The CDR3 is made up of 13 amino acids. From germline, CDR1 is MNHEY and CDR2 SMNVEV (reference sequence). V was clipped by 5 bases and J by 9 bases, with 16 bases between them. The DNA for the CDR3 is TGTGCCAGCAGTGATGACAGTCTACTTAAAGCTTTCTTT. Protein sequence: CASSDDSLLKAFF.

The rearrangement joins TRBV6-5 to TRBJ1-2, with D possibly matching TRBD1 (6 bases). The CDR3 sequence is 14 residues long. Trimming stripped 4 bases from V and 6 bases from J, with 15 bases between. CDR1 is MNHEY and CDR2 is SVGAGI in the germline V gene. CDR3 sequence: CASSSNTGNDGYTF. CDR3 sequence (DNA): TGTGCCAGCAGTTCCAATACAGGGAACGATGGCTACACCTTC.

This clone has a single count. V and J are TRBV29-1 and TRBJ1-2, with 7 bases identical to TRBD1. The germline V gene encodes CDR1 SQVTM and CDR2 ANQGSEA. The CDR3 spans 13 residues. V lost 6 bases and J lost 3; bases outside the gene matches: 7. The CDR3 is CSVDSGTDYGYTF. The CDR3 DNA follows: TGCAGCGTCGATTCCGGGACAGACTATGGCTACACCTTC.

In DNA, the CDR3 is TGTGCCAGCAGGGTAGGACTAGCGGAGTATACGCAGTATTTT. Its translation is CASRVGLAEYTQYF. The gene calls are TRBV6-5 and TRBJ2-3; TRBD2 matches 10 bases. This CDR3 region has 14 residues. CDR1 and CDR2 (germline): MNHEY, SVGAGI. V shed 6 bases, J shed 7 bases, and the junction held 7 bases outside the gene matches.

The rearrangement links TRBV27 to TRBJ2-4; TRBD2 might be the D (5 bases). The germline V and J ends were trimmed by 3 bases and 2 bases, with 8 bases remaining between them. The CDR3 spans 14 residues. Germline V gene data show CDR1 as MNHEY and CDR2 as SMNVEV (reference sequence). In nucleotides, the CDR3 is TGTGCCAGCAGTTTTCGAGGGTCCAAAAACATTCAGTACTTC. The encoded protein is CASSFRGSKNIQYF.

This clone was recorded only once. V usage is TRBV28 and J usage is TRBJ1-5; D possibly corresponds to TRBD1 (5 bases). The germline gives CDR1 MDHEN, CDR2 SYDVKM. This CDR3 spans 12 amino acids. V shed 6 bases and J shed 8 bases, with 11 bases lying between them. This chain's CDR3 is CASSSGKEPQHF. CDR3 coding DNA: TGTGCCAGCAGCTCAGGGAAGGAGCCCCAGCATTTT. Combining the CDR3 with reference TRBV28 and TRBJ1-5 gives the whole variable domain DVKVTQSSRYLVKRTGEKVFLECVQDMDHENMFWYRQDPGLGLRLIYFSYDVKMKEKGDIPEGYSVSREKKERFSLILESASTNQTSMYLCASSSGKEPQHFGDGTRLSIL.

This rearrangement joins TRBV9 to TRBJ2-3, with 10 bases identical to TRBD2. V shed 4 bases, J shed 4 bases, and the junction held 9 bases outside the gene matches. Germline values: CDR1 SGDLS, CDR2 YYNGEE. This CDR3 has 16 amino acids. CDR3 sequence (DNA): TGTGCCAGCAGCACCAGCGGGGGGGCCCGGGCAGATACGCAGTATTTT. This gives the protein CASSTSGGARADTQYF.

This chain links TRBV19 with TRBJ2-6; TRBD2 is a possible D gene (6 bases). Trimming removed 7 bases from V and 0 bases from J, with 10 bases in between. CDR3 length equals 15 residues. Germline V gene sequence: CDR1 LNHDA, CDR2 SQIVND (reference sequence). This chain's CDR3 is CASTGGYSGANVLTF. The DNA for the CDR3 is TGTGCCAGTACCGGGGGATACTCTGGGGCCAACGTCCTGACTTTC.

The V and J genes are TRBV19 and TRBJ2-3; TRBD2 agrees at 11 bases. V dropped 7 bases and J dropped 5; count of bases not matched to a gene: 11. This CDR3 region has 16 residues. The germline V gene has CDR1 LNHDA and CDR2 SQIVND (reference sequence). The CDR3 loop is CASKPPGLAAGDTQYF. The CDR3, as DNA: TGTGCCAGTAAACCACCGGGACTAGCGGCGGGAGATACGCAGTATTTT.

The V call is TRBV6-5, the J call TRBJ1-1; perhaps TRBD1 as D (6 bases). The ends were cut back, 4 bases at V and 5 bases at J, with 14 bases in the middle. Germline V gene sequence: CDR1 MNHEY, CDR2 SVGAGI. The CDR3 is 14 residues long. The CDR3 here is CASSSGHGRTEAFF. In DNA form, the CDR3 reads TGTGCCAGCAGTTCGGGACACGGGAGGACTGAAGCTTTCTTT.

This chain uses TRBV2 with TRBJ2-7, with 7 bases lining up with TRBD2. This CDR3 comprises 11 residues. V trimming: 8 bases; J trimming: 5 bases; junction bases outside the gene matches: 3. CDR1 and CDR2 (germline): SNHLY, FYNNEI. DNA for the CDR3: TGTGCCAGCGGGCGGGGGAACGAGCAGTACGTC. Encoded protein: CASGRGNEQYV.

The chain couples TRBV3-1 (or the pseudogene TRBV3-2) to TRBJ1-2; D uncertain. This CDR3 is 15 amino acids long. Trimming cost V 0 bases and J 8 bases, with 16 bases left between them. The germline CDR1 and CDR2 sequences are LGHDT and YNNKEL (reference sequence). DNA of the CDR3: TGTGCCAGCAGCCAAGATTTGGGCCAATCCGTCGGCTACACCTTC. This sequence encodes CASSQDLGQSVGYTF.

V gene TRBV11-2 combines with J gene TRBJ2-1; TRBD1 matches 8 bases. Trimming removed 5 bases from V and 4 bases from J; junction bases left unmatched: 7. The CDR3 contains 15 residues. The germline V gene has CDR1 SGHAT and CDR2 FQNNGV. The CDR3 here is CASSRAGTGYNEQFF. In DNA form, the CDR3 reads TGTGCCAGCAGCCGTGCCGGGACAGGATACAATGAGCAGTTCTTC.

Here the CDR3 reads CASSLDRGVYNEQFF. Written as DNA, the CDR3 is TGTGCCAGCAGCTTAGACAGGGGGGTCTACAATGAGCAGTTCTTC. V is TRBV7-2 and J is TRBJ2-1, with 8 positions matching TRBD1. V was pared by 1 base and J by 3 bases, with 2 bases of the junction left unmatched. The CDR3 runs to 15 residues. Germline V gene data show CDR1 as SGHTA and CDR2 as FQGNSA.

The chain combines TRBV6-5 with TRBJ2-7; D is perhaps TRBD1 (5 bases). This CDR3 has 11 residues. CDR1 and CDR2 from the germline V gene are MNHEY and SVGAGI. Trimming cost V 2 bases and J 13 bases, with 12 bases left between them. CDR3 DNA sequence: TGTGCCAGCAGTTACAGGTGGGGCCAATACTTC. Translation gives CASSYRWGQYF.

This clone was detected only a few times. This chain connects TRBV19 to TRBJ1-5, with 7 bases aligning to TRBD1. J gave up 6 bases and V 6 bases, and 11 bases lay outside the gene matches. There are 15 residues in the CDR3. Germline CDR1 reads LNHDA; CDR2 reads SQIVND (reference sequence). The CDR3 loop reads CASSVGQTPGQPQHF. DNA of the CDR3: TGTGCCAGTAGCGTGGGACAGACTCCGGGTCAGCCCCAGCATTTT.

V and J are TRBV6-4 and TRBJ2-1, with 13 bases aligning to TRBD2. This CDR3 is 18 amino acids long. CDR1 and CDR2 (germline): MRHNA, SNTAGT. The V gene end was trimmed by 5 bases and the J gene end by 0 bases; junction bases not matched to a gene: 7. The CDR3 region is CASSRTSGGLSSYNEQFF. The CDR3 nucleotides are TGTGCCAGCAGTCGGACTAGCGGGGGACTCAGCTCCTACAATGAGCAGTTCTTC.